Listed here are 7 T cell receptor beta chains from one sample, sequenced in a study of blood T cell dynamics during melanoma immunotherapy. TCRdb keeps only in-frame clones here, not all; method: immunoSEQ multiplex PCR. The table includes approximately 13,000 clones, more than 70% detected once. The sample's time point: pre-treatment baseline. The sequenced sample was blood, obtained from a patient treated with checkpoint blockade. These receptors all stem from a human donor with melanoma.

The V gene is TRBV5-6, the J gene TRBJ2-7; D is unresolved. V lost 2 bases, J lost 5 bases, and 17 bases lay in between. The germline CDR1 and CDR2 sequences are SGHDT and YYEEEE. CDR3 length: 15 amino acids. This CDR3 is CASSFFEQVRNEQYF. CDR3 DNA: TGTGCCAGCAGCTTTTTTGAGCAGGTTCGAAACGAGCAGTACTTC.

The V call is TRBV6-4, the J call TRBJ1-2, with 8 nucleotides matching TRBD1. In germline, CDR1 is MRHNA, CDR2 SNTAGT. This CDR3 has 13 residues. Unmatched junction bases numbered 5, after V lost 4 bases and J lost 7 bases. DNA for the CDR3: TGTGCCAGCAGTGCGACAACAGGGGGTGGCTACACCTTC. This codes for CASSATTGGGYTF.

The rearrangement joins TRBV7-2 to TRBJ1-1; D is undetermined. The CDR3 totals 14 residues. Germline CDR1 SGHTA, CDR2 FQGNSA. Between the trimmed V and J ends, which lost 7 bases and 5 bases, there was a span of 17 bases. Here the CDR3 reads CASTPAGIDTEAFF. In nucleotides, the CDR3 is TGTGCCAGCACCCCCGCGGGGATTGATACTGAAGCTTTCTTT.

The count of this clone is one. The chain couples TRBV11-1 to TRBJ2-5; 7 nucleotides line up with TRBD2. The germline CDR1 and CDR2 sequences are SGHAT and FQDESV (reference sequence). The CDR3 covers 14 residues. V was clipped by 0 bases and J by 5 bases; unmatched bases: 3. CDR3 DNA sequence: TGTGCCAGCAGCTTAGCGCTGGGAGGGGAGACCCAGTACTTC. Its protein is CASSLALGGETQYF.

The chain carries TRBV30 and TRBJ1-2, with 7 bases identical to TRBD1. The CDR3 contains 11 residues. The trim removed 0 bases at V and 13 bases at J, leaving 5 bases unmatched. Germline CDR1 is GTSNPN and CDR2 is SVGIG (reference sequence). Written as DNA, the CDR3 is TGTGCCTGGAGTGTAGGGCAGGGGGGCACCTTC. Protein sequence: CAWSVGQGGTF. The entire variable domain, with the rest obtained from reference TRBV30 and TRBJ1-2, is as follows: SQTIHQWPATLVQPVGSPLSLECTVEGTSNPNLYWYRQAAGRGLQLLFYSVGIGQISSEVPQNLSASRPQDRQFILSSKKLLLSDSGFYLCAWSVGQGGTFGSGTRLTVV.

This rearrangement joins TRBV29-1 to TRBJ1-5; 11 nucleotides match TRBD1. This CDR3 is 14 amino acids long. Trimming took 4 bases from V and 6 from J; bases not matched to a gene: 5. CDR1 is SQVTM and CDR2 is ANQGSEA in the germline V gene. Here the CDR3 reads CSVGTGGFGQPQHF. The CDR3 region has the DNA TGCAGCGTTGGGACAGGGGGCTTCGGTCAGCCCCAGCATTTT.

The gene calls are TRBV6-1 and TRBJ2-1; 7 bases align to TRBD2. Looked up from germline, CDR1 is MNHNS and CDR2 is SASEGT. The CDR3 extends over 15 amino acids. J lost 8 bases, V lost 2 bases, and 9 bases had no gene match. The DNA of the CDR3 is TGTGCCAGCAGTGAAACGATGGGGGGGTCCGATGAGCAGTTCTTC. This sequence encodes CASSETMGGSDEQFF.